The clone carrying this T cell receptor beta chain has only a few counts. V was pared by 11 bases and J by 5 bases, with 15 bases of the junction left unmatched. The CDR3 totals 15 residues. Germline lookup yields CDR1 LNHDA and CDR2 SQIVND (reference sequence). This specimen comes from a study of blood T cell repertoires in COVID-19. The wider study: COVID-19 samples collected from the United States, Italy and Spain covered acute and convalescent phases. The cDNA or gDNA used as material had been derived from T cells, B-cell-depleted T cells, or PBMCs.

Sequenced by immunoSEQ multiplex PCR; TCRdb stores in-frame clones only, minus some. This table has about 80,000 clones, approximately 83% appearing once. The chain is built from TRBV19 and TRBJ2-5; 9 bases map to TRBD1. The sequenced material came from peripheral blood. The receptor comes from a human donor in a cohort sampled during active COVID-19. The CDR3 coding sequence is TGTGCCTCTACCCCCGGGACAGGGAGGAGGGAGACCCAGTACTTC. Amino acids: CASTPGTGRRETQYF.